A single sample gave rise to the 32 T cell receptor beta chains below, sequenced in a study of CXCR3-negative and CXCR3-positive naive CD8 T cells. 5' RACE that incorporated UMI labels was used to prepare the TRB cDNA libraries. TCRdb re-called the 5' RACE reads, yielding one record per CDR3 amino acid sequence without DNA. Its listing shows 43,000 or so distinct CDR3 sequences. The sample consisted of memory CD8+ T cells from blood. The receptors shown here come from a human donor in good health. Some clones in this sample may be carry-over from other donors' samples.

The chain links TRBV7-2 to TRBJ1-5; TCRdb's assignment of TRBD1 cannot be checked, as there is no DNA. Per the germline V gene, CDR1 is SGHTA and CDR2 is FQGNSA. The CDR3 sequence is 15 residues long. This CDR3 is CASSLEPGPNQPQHF.

J is TRBJ1-1 and V is TRBV12-3 or TRBV12-4; TCRdb outputs TRBD1, but without DNA this stays unchecked. The CDR3 loop spans 11 amino acids. CDR3 residues: CASSSTGAAFF.

The chain uses TRBV7-3 and TRBJ2-1; TCRdb's assignment of TRBD2 cannot be checked, as there is no DNA. Germline V gene sequence: CDR1 SGHTA, CDR2 FQGTGA. The CDR3 contains 14 residues. The CDR3 protein is CASSLTPGLNEQFF.

The chain employs TRBV20-1 and TRBJ2-1; TCRdb selects TRBD1, and the lack of DNA leaves this call unchecked. The CDR3 loop spans 14 amino acids. Germline loops: CDR1 DFQATT, CDR2 SNEGSKA (reference sequence). This CDR3 reads CSAREGGRWNEQFF.

This rearrangement joins TRBV7-9 to TRBJ2-7. The CDR3 spans 13 residues. Germline V gene data show CDR1 as SEHNR and CDR2 as FQNEAQ (reference sequence). The chain's CDR3 is CASSPVGSYEQYF.

The V and J genes are TRBV12-3 or TRBV12-4 and TRBJ2-1. The CDR3 has 11 amino acids. The chain's CDR3 is CASTTHNEQFF.

The gene calls are TRBV6-4 and TRBJ2-3; TCRdb proposes TRBD2, but this gene call is untestable without DNA. Germline lookup yields CDR1 MRHNA and CDR2 SNTAGT. The CDR3 spans 16 residues. The CDR3 here is CASSDSASGGTDTQYF.

The rearrangement links TRBV7-9 to TRBJ2-1; as DNA is missing, the TRBD2 call by TCRdb cannot be tested. The CDR3 is 16 residues long. CDR1 and CDR2 from the germline V gene are SEHNR and FQNEAQ (reference sequence). CDR3: CASSFGTSGGYNEQFF.

The chain uses TRBV29-1 and TRBJ2-7; TCRdb returns TRBD1, unconfirmable since there is no DNA. Germline V gene lookup returns CDR1 SQVTM and CDR2 ANQGSEA. CDR3 length equals 14 residues. Here the CDR3 reads CSVEPSDRPYEQYF.

The rearrangement uses TRBV5-6 and TRBJ2-7; TCRdb selects TRBD1, and the lack of DNA leaves this call unchecked. Germline V CDR1 and CDR2: SGHDT, YYEEEE. This CDR3 has 13 residues. The CDR3 region is CASSLYTGTEQYF.

This sequence joins TRBV15 and TRBJ2-3; TCRdb returns TRBD2, unconfirmable since there is no DNA. The CDR3 spans 18 residues. Germline lookup yields CDR1 LNHNV and CDR2 YYDKDF (reference sequence). This CDR3 is CATREEGILREATDTQYF.

The rearrangement joins TRBV7-8 to TRBJ2-7; TCRdb names TRBD1, which stays unverified in the absence of DNA. Germline V gene sequence: CDR1 SGHVS, CDR2 FQNEAQ. The CDR3 runs to 13 residues. CDR3 sequence reads: CASRRNTERQQYF.

CDR3 sequence: CASGGSGTGYPRVSYEQYF. The chain is built from TRBV5-1 and TRBJ2-7; the D gene TCRdb calls, TRBD1, cannot be checked with no DNA. CDR1 is SGHRS and CDR2 is YFSETQ in the germline V gene. There are 19 residues in the CDR3.

The gene calls are TRBV7-6 and TRBJ1-3. Germline lookup yields CDR1 SGHVS and CDR2 FNYEAQ. The CDR3 sequence is 16 residues long. CDR3: CASSLLVENSGNTIYF.

The V gene is TRBV4-3, the J gene TRBJ1-2; the TCRdb D gene call, TRBD1, has no DNA to confirm it. Germline-derived CDR1 and CDR2 are LGHNA and YSLEER. This CDR3 has 16 residues. CDR3 amino acids: CASSQDQYGGSYGYTF.

The V and J genes are TRBV7-6 and TRBJ2-2. The CDR3 consists of 14 residues. The germline V gene encodes CDR1 SGHVS and CDR2 FNYEAQ. CDR3: CASSQTNNTGELFF.

This rearrangement joins TRBV7-9 to TRBJ2-3; TCRdb's D gene call, TRBD2, goes unchecked for lack of DNA. In germline, CDR1 is SEHNR, CDR2 FQNEAQ (reference sequence). There are 16 residues in the CDR3. CDR3 amino acids: CASSPPAVPSTDTQYF. Full variable domain (remainder filled in from reference TRBV7-9 and TRBJ2-3): DTGVSQNPRHKITKRGQNVTFRCDPISEHNRLYWYRQTLGQGPEFLTYFQNEAQLEKSRLLSDRFSAERPKGSFSTLEIQRTEQGDSAMYLCASSPPAVPSTDTQYFGPGTRLTVL.

The genes are TRBV15 and TRBJ2-1; absent DNA, TCRdb's TRBD1 call cannot be checked. This CDR3 spans 15 amino acids. Germline V gene sequence: CDR1 LNHNV, CDR2 YYDKDF (reference sequence). The chain's CDR3 is CATSLQGDSYNEQFF. Full variable domain (missing parts from reference TRBV15 and TRBJ2-1): DAMVIQNPRYQVTQFGKPVTLSCSQTLNHNVMYWYQQKSSQAPKLLFHYYDKDFNNEADTPDNFQSRRPNTSFCFLDIRSPGLGDTAMYLCATSLQGDSYNEQFFGPGTRLTVL.

The chain carries TRBV7-2 and TRBJ2-7. Germline assignment: CDR1 SGHTA and CDR2 FQGNSA. The CDR3 contains 13 residues. The CDR3 spells CASSPSASHEQYF.

This sequence joins TRBV12-3 or TRBV12-4 and TRBJ1-4. The CDR3 spans 14 residues. CDR3: CASSLFATNEKLFF.

The chain has TRBV12-3 or TRBV12-4 and TRBJ2-3. The CDR3 totals 15 residues. The CDR3 reads CASSLVGKSGDTQYF.

The V and J genes are TRBV20-1 and TRBJ1-1; TCRdb selects TRBD1, and the lack of DNA leaves this call unchecked. CDR1 and CDR2 (germline): DFQATT, SNEGSKA (reference sequence). The CDR3 length is 14 residues. CDR3 loop: CSARADNPGTEAFF.

The V and J genes are TRBV28 and TRBJ1-1; there is no DNA to check the TCRdb D call of TRBD1. This CDR3 comprises 14 residues. Germline CDR1 is MDHEN and CDR2 is SYDVKM. CDR3 residues: CASTTLRGLTEAFF.

This rearrangement joins TRBV7-6 to TRBJ2-5; TCRdb calls TRBD1, which cannot be checked without DNA. Germline CDR1 reads SGHVS; CDR2 reads FNYEAQ. This CDR3 is built from 15 residues. This CDR3 is CASSPGRGRQETQYF.

This chain joins TRBV29-1 and TRBJ2-3; TCRdb names TRBD2, which stays unverified in the absence of DNA. This CDR3 is built from 14 residues. Germline V gene lookup returns CDR1 SQVTM and CDR2 ANQGSEA. The CDR3: CSVAGLESTDTQYF.

The chain recombines TRBV7-9 with TRBJ1-1. This CDR3 is built from 13 residues. CDR1 and CDR2 (germline): SEHNR, FQNEAQ (reference sequence). CDR3 region: CASSLADGFEAFF. The full variable domain, in which reference TRBV7-9 and TRBJ1-1 provide the parts outside the CDR3, is DTGVSQNPRHKITKRGQNVTFRCDPISEHNRLYWYRQTLGQGPEFLTYFQNEAQLEKSRLLSDRFSAERPKGSFSTLEIQRTEQGDSAMYLCASSLADGFEAFFGQGTRLTVV.

The chain couples TRBV7-9 to TRBJ2-7; the D call of TRBD2 rests on TCRdb alone, since no DNA is present to check it. The length of the CDR3 is 13 residues. CDR1 is SEHNR, CDR2 FQNEAQ, per germline (reference sequence). The CDR3 loop reads CASSKGLAYEQYF.

V is TRBV7-2 and J is TRBJ2-7; the D call from TCRdb, TRBD1, cannot be confirmed without DNA. The CDR3 has 14 amino acids. The germline gives CDR1 SGHTA, CDR2 FQGNSA. The CDR3 reads CASSRRTLDYEQYF.

The chain couples TRBV7-6 to TRBJ1-4. There are 17 residues in the CDR3. CDR1 is SGHVS and CDR2 is FNYEAQ in the germline V gene. CDR3 protein: CASSLWIPELPNEKLFF.

The chain joins TRBV15 to TRBJ2-4; no DNA is available, so the TRBD1 call from TCRdb remains unchecked. The CDR3 runs 13 residues. Germline V gives CDR1 LNHNV, CDR2 YYDKDF (reference sequence). The CDR3 loop reads CATSKHSPTEQYF.

The chain recombines TRBV21-1 with TRBJ1-1; TCRdb returns TRBD1, unconfirmable since there is no DNA. TRBV21-1 is classified as a pseudogene. The CDR3 runs to 18 residues. The CDR3 here is CASSKEVPGVSRNTEAFF.

CDR3 sequence reads: CASTLSQTGDPEAFF. The chain recombines TRBV21-1 with TRBJ1-1; TCRdb outputs TRBD1, but without DNA this stays unchecked. TRBV21-1 is given as a pseudogene. CDR3 size: 15 residues.